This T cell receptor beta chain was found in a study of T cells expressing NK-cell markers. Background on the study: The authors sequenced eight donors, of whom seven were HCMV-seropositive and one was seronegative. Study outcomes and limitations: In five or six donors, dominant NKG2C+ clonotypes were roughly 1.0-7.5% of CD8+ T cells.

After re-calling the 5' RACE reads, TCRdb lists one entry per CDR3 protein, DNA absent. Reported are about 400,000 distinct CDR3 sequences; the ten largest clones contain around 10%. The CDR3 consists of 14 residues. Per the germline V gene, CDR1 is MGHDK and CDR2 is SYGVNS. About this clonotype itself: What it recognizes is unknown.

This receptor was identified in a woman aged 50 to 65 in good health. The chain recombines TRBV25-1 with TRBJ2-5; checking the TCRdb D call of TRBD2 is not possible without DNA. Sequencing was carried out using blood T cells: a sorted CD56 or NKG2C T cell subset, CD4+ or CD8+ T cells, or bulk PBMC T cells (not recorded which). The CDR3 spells CASAGEGPQETQYF.